This entry lists 9 T cell receptor beta chains sequenced from one sample in a study of Graves' ophthalmopathy and Graves' hyperthyroidism. RNA transcripts yielded amplified TCR beta CDR3 regions. Amplification began with first-round RT-PCR using HTBI primers, then second-round multiplex PCR was performed. MiXCR was run by TCRdb on the multiplex PCR reads, yielding one entry per CDR3 protein. The table records 450,000 or so distinct CDR3 sequences, approximately 15% of them present only once. Sequencing used blood. The receptors derive from a woman in her twenties or thirties with Graves' ophthalmopathy.

This clonotype showed up many times. V and J are TRBV6-5 and TRBJ1-2; D is possibly TRBD1 (5 bases). V lost 7 bases, J lost 4 bases, and 13 bases lay in between. CDR1 is MNHEY and CDR2 is SVGAGI in the germline V gene. CDR3 length equals 13 residues. The CDR3 loop reads CASTPGARYGYTF. CDR3 sequence (DNA): TGTGCCAGCACCCCCGGGGCTCGCTATGGCTACACCTTC.

A note on this clonotype: A much more abundant neighbour one base away suggests this may be a read error. This chain connects TRBV28 to TRBJ1-1; a weak D match, TRBD1 (6 bases). There are 13 residues in the CDR3. Germline CDR1 MDHEN, CDR2 SYDVKM. CDR3: CASRDDRNTEACF. CDR3 nucleotides: TGTGCCAGCAGGGACGACAGGAACACTGAAGCTTGCTTT. Filled out from reference TRBV28 and TRBJ1-1, the complete variable domain reads DVKVTQSSRYLVKRTGEKVFLECVQDMDHENMFWYRQDPGLGLRLIYFSYDVKMKEKGDIPEGYSVSREKKERFSLILESASTNQTSMYLCASRDDRNTEACFGQGTRLTVV.

This clonotype appeared many times. The J gene is TRBJ2-2, the V gene TRBV28; D remains ambiguous. Germline V gene data show CDR1 as MDHEN and CDR2 as SYDVKM. The CDR3 has 14 amino acids. Trimming removed 3 bases from V and 6 bases from J, with 11 bases in between. Here the CDR3 DNA reads TGTGCCAGCAGTTTTTTGTCGGTTGCCGGGGAGCTGTTTTTT. Amino acid sequence: CASSFLSVAGELFF.

The chain couples TRBV4-2 to TRBJ2-7; 8 nucleotides align to TRBD2. This CDR3 has 15 residues. V gave up 1 base and J gave up 6 bases; unmatched junction bases: 8. Germline CDR1 reads LGHNA; CDR2 reads YNFKEQ. CDR3 in DNA: TGTGCCAGCAGCCAAGGCGGAGCGGGAGAGTTCGAGCAGTACTTC. Protein sequence: CASSQGGAGEFEQYF.

At least ten counts were recorded for this clonotype. The chain couples TRBV6-1 to TRBJ2-7; D may correspond to TRBD1 or TRBD2 (5 bases each). This CDR3 is built from 15 residues. V gave up 7 bases and J gave up 3 bases, with 19 bases separating them. CDR1 is MNHNS and CDR2 is SASEGT in the germline V gene. CDR3 sequence (DNA): TGTGCCAGCAAGCGATCGGGACGGAAAATCTACGAGCAGTACTTC. Residues: CASKRSGRKIYEQYF.

This clonotype was seen ten or more times. The gene calls are TRBV25-1 and TRBJ2-2; TRBD2 is a possible D gene (5 bases). Looked up from germline, CDR1 is MGHDK and CDR2 is SYGVNS. The CDR3 is made up of 15 amino acids. V was pared by 0 bases and J by 1 base, with 6 bases between. The CDR3 region is CASSEYRGNTGELFF. In DNA, the CDR3 is TGTGCCAGCAGTGAATATCGGGGGAACACCGGGGAGCTGTTTTTT. The entire variable domain, with the rest obtained from reference TRBV25-1 and TRBJ2-2, is as follows: EADIYQTPRYLVIGTGKKITLECSQTMGHDKMYWYQQDPGMELHLIHYSYGVNSTEKGDLSSESTVSRIRTEHFPLTLESARPSHTSQYLCASSEYRGNTGELFFGEGSRLTVL.

With regard to this clonotype: A read error may be the cause here, since a much bigger clone is one base away. V gene TRBV30 combines with J gene TRBJ2-2; 9 nucleotides match TRBD1. The CDR3 has 16 amino acids. Unmatched junction bases numbered 8, after V lost 2 bases and J lost 4 bases. CDR1 and CDR2 from the germline V gene are GTSNPN and SVGIG (reference sequence). The CDR3 bases are TGTGCCTGGAGTATACCAGGGACAGGGACCACCGGGGAGCTGTTTTTT. Amino acids: CAWSIPGTGTTGELFF.

This clonotype has ten or more counts. CDR3 coding DNA: TGTGCCAGTAGTAGTTACAGGGCCGACGGGGAGCTGTTTTTT. Protein: CASSSYRADGELFF. The chain combines TRBV19 with TRBJ2-2; perhaps TRBD1 as D (6 bases). Germline CDR1 and CDR2: LNHDA and SQIVND (reference sequence). The CDR3 consists of 14 residues. V lost 4 bases to trimming and J lost 7 bases, with 13 bases between them.

In its sample, this clonotype was seen many times. The chain has TRBV12-3 or TRBV12-4 and TRBJ2-5; TRBD2 agrees at 15 bases. The CDR3 covers 15 residues. Unmatched junction bases numbered 5, after V lost 6 bases and J lost 6 bases. CDR3 in DNA: TGTGCCAGCAGCCCCGGGACTAGCGGGGGGAAGACCCAGTACTTC. Translated: CASSPGTSGGKTQYF.